Following are 18 T cell receptor beta chains from one sample sequenced in a study of blood T cell repertoires in COVID-19. Profiling relied on immunoSEQ multiplex PCR, and the TCRdb table lists in-frame clones only, not all of them. This sample has 180,000 or so clones, with about 82% found just once. Sequenced material: PBMCs or T cells enriched from blood (not recorded which). The receptors here all came from a woman between 25 and 40 years old who had recovered from COVID-19.

The chain links TRBV7-9 to TRBJ2-7; 10 bases are shared with TRBD2. From germline, CDR1 is SEHNR and CDR2 FQNEAQ (reference sequence). Losses at the gene ends were 4 bases for V and 0 bases for J; bases not matched to a gene: 3. The CDR3 runs 15 residues. CDR3 sequence reads: CASSSLAGDSYEQYF. In DNA, the CDR3 is TGTGCCAGCAGCTCCCTAGCGGGAGACTCCTACGAGCAGTACTTC.

The chain uses TRBV7-9 and TRBJ1-5; 8 bases are shared with TRBD1. Germline V CDR1 and CDR2: SEHNR, FQNEAQ (reference sequence). The CDR3 is 15 residues long. The V segment lost 2 bases and the J segment 1 base; nucleotides outside the gene matches: 1. CDR3 sequence: CASSLYRGSNQPQHF. CDR3 in DNA: TGTGCCAGCAGCTTATACAGGGGGAGCAATCAGCCCCAGCATTTT.

The chain has TRBV2 and TRBJ2-2; D uncertain. CDR3 length: 12 amino acids. Per the germline V gene, CDR1 is SNHLY and CDR2 is FYNNEI. V lost 6 bases and J lost 6, with 8 bases in between. The CDR3 DNA reads TGTGCCAGCAGATCGGGTGCCGGGGAGCTGTTTTTT. It is translated as CASRSGAGELFF.

The chain uses TRBV3-1 (or the pseudogene TRBV3-2) and TRBJ1-2; D is perhaps TRBD1 (6 bases). The CDR3 is 15 amino acids. Trimming stripped 0 bases from V and 8 bases from J, with 16 bases between. Germline V gene lookup returns CDR1 LGHDT and CDR2 YNNKEL (reference sequence). The CDR3 sequence is CASSQENTGSLGYTF. For the CDR3, the DNA is TGTGCCAGCAGCCAAGAGAATACAGGGTCCCTGGGCTACACCTTC.

The chain is built from TRBV7-9 and TRBJ1-2; D gene ambiguous. This CDR3 region has 14 residues. Germline-derived CDR1 and CDR2 are SEHNR and FQNEAQ (reference sequence). Trimming shortened V by 4 bases and J by 2 bases, and 11 bases separated the two germline ends. Here the CDR3 reads CASSSSTENYGYTF. The DNA of the CDR3 is TGTGCCAGCAGCTCATCCACTGAAAACTATGGCTACACCTTC.

The chain uses TRBV7-9 and TRBJ2-7; 8 bases fit TRBD2. With V trimmed by 7 bases and J by 0 bases, 20 bases remained unmatched. The CDR3 covers 19 residues. CDR1 and CDR2 (germline): SEHNR, FQNEAQ (reference sequence). The CDR3 sequence is CASTKGRSGGSLGSYEQYF. The CDR3 bases are TGTGCCAGCACCAAAGGGAGGTCGGGAGGGTCTCTGGGCTCCTACGAGCAGTACTTC. The full variable domain, with the rest looked up from reference TRBV7-9 and TRBJ2-7, is DTGVSQNPRHKITKRGQNVTFRCDPISEHNRLYWYRQTLGQGPEFLTYFQNEAQLEKSRLLSDRFSAERPKGSFSTLEIQRTEQGDSAMYLCASTKGRSGGSLGSYEQYFGPGTRLTVT.

A few counts support this clone. The rearrangement joins TRBV10-1 to TRBJ1-1; TRBD1 matches at 8 bases. V gave up 10 bases and J gave up 8 bases; unmatched junction bases: 9. The CDR3 spans 12 residues. The germline gives CDR1 WNHNN, CDR2 SYGVQD (reference sequence). DNA of the CDR3: TGCGCCAAGACGAGACAGGGGAGAGAAGCTTTCTTT. Its protein is CAKTRQGREAFF.

This clone was observed a single time. The chain has TRBV3-1 (or the pseudogene TRBV3-2) and TRBJ2-5; D gene uncertain. V lost 1 base and J lost 5, with 11 bases in between. Germline CDR1 and CDR2: LGHDT and YNNKEL (reference sequence). This CDR3 has 14 amino acids. This chain's CDR3 is CASSQAPVMETQYF. The DNA of the CDR3 is TGTGCCAGCAGCCAAGCCCCAGTCATGGAGACCCAGTACTTC.

For the CDR3, the DNA is TGTGCCAGCAGCCAGACAGGGCCAGGTTCTTTCAATCAGCCCCAGCATTTT. It is translated as CASSQTGPGSFNQPQHF. V usage is TRBV2 and J usage is TRBJ1-5; 7 positions agree with TRBD1. Trimming took 6 bases from V and 3 from J; bases not matched to a gene: 14. Germline CDR1 is SNHLY and CDR2 is FYNNEI. This CDR3 is 17 amino acids long.

This rearrangement joins TRBV28 to TRBJ2-3, with 7 bases lining up with TRBD2. J was trimmed by 0 bases and V by 6 bases; bases with no gene match: 3. This CDR3 spans 14 amino acids. Germline V gene lookup returns CDR1 MDHEN and CDR2 SYDVKM. The CDR3 spells CASSLSGSTDTQYF. CDR3 nucleotide sequence: TGTGCCAGCAGCCTTAGCGGGAGCACAGATACGCAGTATTTT.

This chain joins TRBV2 and TRBJ1-5; no clear D gene. The ends were cut back, 4 bases at V and 0 bases at J, with 10 bases in the middle. This CDR3 contains 15 residues. CDR1 is SNHLY and CDR2 is FYNNEI in the germline V gene. The CDR3 region is CASSVPRYSNQPQHF. The CDR3 DNA reads TGTGCCAGCAGTGTCCCCCGTTATAGCAATCAGCCCCAGCATTTT.

The chain joins TRBV5-1 to TRBJ2-3; TRBD2 agrees at 11 bases. Per germline, CDR1 SGHRS and CDR2 YFSETQ. V trimming: 3 bases; J trimming: 4 bases; junction bases outside the gene matches: 4. The CDR3 contains 15 residues. CDR3 sequence (DNA): TGCGCCAGCAGCTCGTCGGGACTAGCGGCAGATACGCAGTATTTT. Residues: CASSSSGLAADTQYF.

CDR3 residues: CASVTSGRYQETQYF. In DNA form, the CDR3 reads TGTGCCAGCGTGACTAGCGGGAGGTATCAAGAGACCCAGTACTTC. This chain joins TRBV3-1 (or the pseudogene TRBV3-2) and TRBJ2-5; 13 nucleotides match TRBD2. This CDR3 is 15 amino acids long. Looked up from germline, CDR1 is LGHDT and CDR2 is YNNKEL (reference sequence). Unmatched junction bases numbered 5, after V lost 8 bases and J lost 2 bases.

The CDR3, as DNA: TGCGCCAGCAGCTTGAGTGGACTAGCGGGGAGAAGCGATGAGCAGTTCTTC. Amino acid sequence: CASSLSGLAGRSDEQFF. The chain recombines TRBV5-1 with TRBJ2-1; 12 nucleotides line up with TRBD2. Germline V gives CDR1 SGHRS, CDR2 YFSETQ. With 1 base clipped from V and 8 bases from J, the junction kept 10 bases outside the gene matches. This CDR3 has 17 residues. Full variable domain (rest looked up from reference TRBV5-1 and TRBJ2-1): KAGVTQTPRYLIKTRGQQVTLSCSPISGHRSVSWYQQTPGQGLQFLFEYFSETQRNKGNFPGRFSGRQFSNSRSEMNVSTLELGDSALYLCASSLSGLAGRSDEQFFGPGTRLTVL.

In this sample, this clone turned up a few times. The chain carries TRBV28 and TRBJ2-2, with 8 bases identical to TRBD1. Germline V lookup: CDR1 MDHEN, CDR2 SYDVKM. This CDR3 comprises 18 residues. Trimming cost V 5 bases and J 3 bases; bases outside gene matches: 14. CDR3: CASSHLHPDREDTGELFF. DNA for the CDR3: TGTGCCAGCAGTCACCTCCACCCGGACAGGGAGGACACCGGGGAGCTGTTTTTT.

J is TRBJ2-6 and V is TRBV19; possibly TRBD1 for D (5 bases). The CDR3 contains 19 residues. Germline-derived CDR1 and CDR2 are LNHDA and SQIVND (reference sequence). V lost 3 bases and J 0 bases, leaving 18 bases between the germline ends. The CDR3 nucleotides read TGTGCCAGTAGTATGGCCTCGCAGGGTCATAACTCTGGGGCCAACGTCCTGACTTTC. As protein: CASSMASQGHNSGANVLTF.

Only one count was recorded for this clone. The chain joins TRBV7-9 to TRBJ1-1; the D is unclear. Between the trimmed V and J ends, which lost 3 bases and 1 base, there was a span of 6 bases. The CDR3 consists of 13 residues. Per germline, CDR1 SEHNR and CDR2 FQNEAQ (reference sequence). CDR3 loop: CASSLDSNTEAFF. CDR3 DNA sequence: TGTGCCAGCAGCTTGGACTCGAACACTGAAGCTTTCTTT.

This clone has a count of ten or more. The rearrangement joins TRBV5-1 to TRBJ1-4; a possible D gene is TRBD1 (6 bases). The CDR3 has 15 amino acids. The germline gives CDR1 SGHRS, CDR2 YFSETQ. V was shortened by 4 bases and J by 7 bases, with 17 bases between the two germline ends. The CDR3 is CASSVEHRVGEKLFF. CDR3 coding DNA: TGCGCCAGCAGCGTCGAACACAGGGTGGGTGAAAAACTGTTTTTT.